These 16 T cell receptor beta chains were sequenced from one sample in a study of shared clonotypes between healthy human individuals. Measured with immunoSEQ multiplex PCR; TCRdb has only the in-frame clones, and not every one. The sample lists about 180,000 clones, 90% to 95% seen once, with 0.065% to 0.07% in the top ten. Sequenced input: naive CD4+ T cells sorted from blood. Noted subset: CD45RA+ positively selected. These receptors were collected from a woman in her thirties in good health.

The rearrangement links TRBV4-1 to TRBJ2-7; no reliable D call. Germline-derived CDR1 and CDR2 are MGHRA and YSYEKL. CDR3 length: 15 residues. The ends were cut back, 1 base at V and 3 bases at J, with 13 bases in the middle. The DNA of the CDR3 is TGCGCCAGCAGCCAAGGGGAACTCAAACACTACGAGCAGTACTTC. Protein sequence: CASSQGELKHYEQYF.

This clone is a singleton in its sample. The chain links TRBV11-2 to TRBJ2-5; no definite D call. The J call may be in error: the DNA end matches TRBJ2-7 better. The CDR3 is made up of 13 amino acids. Germline assignment: CDR1 SGHAT and CDR2 FQNNGV. CDR3 nucleotide sequence: TGTGCCAGCAGCTACATCCTCTCCTACGAGCAGTACTTC. The encoded protein is CASSYILSYEQYF.

The rearrangement joins TRBV5-1 to TRBJ1-6; D uncertain. The V end lost 3 bases, the J end lost 0 bases, and 10 bases lay between the germline ends. The CDR3 length is 16 residues. Germline V gives CDR1 SGHRS, CDR2 YFSETQ. The CDR3 DNA reads as TGCGCCAGCAGCTGGGGTTGGGACTCCTATAATTCACCCCTCCACTTT. This codes for CASSWGWDSYNSPLHF.

The V gene is TRBV11-2, the J gene TRBJ1-1, with unresolved D. The V and J ends lost 5 bases and 1 base respectively, with 17 bases between them. Germline V gene lookup returns CDR1 SGHAT and CDR2 FQNNGV. The CDR3 length is 16 residues. DNA for the CDR3: TGTGCCAGCAGCCTTCCGGTGCATGGCGGGAACACTGAAGCTTTCTTT. Translating it yields CASSLPVHGGNTEAFF.

V is TRBV6-1 and J is TRBJ1-5; D unresolved. Germline V gives CDR1 MNHNS, CDR2 SASEGT. The germline V and J ends were trimmed by 1 base and 1 base, with 11 bases remaining between them. This CDR3 comprises 16 residues. Written as DNA, the CDR3 is TGTGCCAGCAGTGAAGGCCGAACACCCAGCAATCAGCCCCAGCATTTT. It codes for CASSEGRTPSNQPQHF.

This rearrangement joins TRBV7-3 to TRBJ1-1; D gene ambiguous. Trimming took 6 bases from V and 2 from J, leaving 10 bases between them. The CDR3 consists of 13 residues. From germline, CDR1 is SGHTA and CDR2 FQGTGA. The CDR3 is CASRLRLNTEAFF. CDR3 DNA: TGTGCCAGCAGGTTACGGCTCAACACTGAAGCTTTCTTT. The entire variable domain, with the rest obtained from reference TRBV7-3 and TRBJ1-1, is as follows: GAGVSQTPSNKVTEKGKYVELRCDPISGHTALYWYRQSLGQGPEFLIYFQGTGAADDSGLPNDRFFAVRPEGSVSTLKIQRTERGDSAVYLCASRLRLNTEAFFGQGTRLTVV.

The chain recombines TRBV5-1 with TRBJ2-7; 11 nucleotides agree with TRBD2. Trimming took 4 bases from V and 6 from J; bases not matched to a gene: 9. The CDR3 extends over 15 amino acids. Germline CDR1 reads SGHRS; CDR2 reads YFSETQ. The chain's CDR3 is CASSGLAGGPTEQYF. The CDR3 DNA reads TGCGCCAGCAGCGGATTAGCGGGAGGGCCGACCGAGCAGTACTTC.

The chain combines TRBV2 with TRBJ2-3; 7 positions match TRBD2. The CDR3 sequence is 13 residues long. Trimming cost V 11 bases and J 5 bases; bases outside gene matches: 10. Germline-derived CDR1 and CDR2 are SNHLY and FYNNEI. The CDR3 DNA reads as TGTGCCCAATCCTCGGGGAGGGAAGATACGCAGTATTTT. Protein sequence: CAQSSGREDTQYF.

This clone has just a few counts. The J gene is TRBJ1-3, the V gene TRBV15; D remains ambiguous. V was pared by 0 bases and J by 0 bases, with 9 bases between. Germline CDR1 LNHNV, CDR2 YYDKDF (reference sequence). The length of the CDR3 is 16 residues. CDR3 region: CATSRDRSISGNTIYF. CDR3 bases: TGTGCCACCAGCAGAGATCGATCGATCTCTGGAAACACCATATATTTT. The whole variable domain, remainder taken from reference TRBV15 and TRBJ1-3, is DAMVIQNPRYQVTQFGKPVTLSCSQTLNHNVMYWYQQKSSQAPKLLFHYYDKDFNNEADTPDNFQSRRPNTSFCFLDIRSPGLGDTAMYLCATSRDRSISGNTIYFGEGSWLTVV.

This clone was detected a few times. V usage is TRBV6-1 and J usage is TRBJ2-7; tentatively, D is TRBD1 or TRBD2 (5 bases each). This CDR3 is 15 amino acids long. V was clipped by 6 bases and J by 2 bases, with 17 bases between them. Germline CDR1 reads MNHNS; CDR2 reads SASEGT. CDR3 sequence: CASRRGTAAPYEQYF. CDR3 nucleotide sequence: TGTGCCAGCAGAAGGGGTACAGCGGCGCCCTACGAGCAGTACTTC.

This chain links TRBV19 with TRBJ2-7, with D perhaps matching TRBD1 (6 bases). The CDR3 has 18 amino acids. Germline loops: CDR1 LNHDA, CDR2 SQIVND (reference sequence). Deletions cut 3 bases from V and 6 bases from J, with 27 bases between. The CDR3 sequence is CASSIQTPYGGPMGEQYF. The CDR3 bases are TGTGCCAGTAGTATCCAGACCCCGTATGGGGGCCCTATGGGCGAGCAGTACTTC.

This clone has a single count. The chain couples TRBV2 to TRBJ2-7, with D possibly matching TRBD2 (5 bases). Germline assignment: CDR1 SNHLY and CDR2 FYNNEI. The CDR3 sequence is 15 residues long. Trimming removed 6 bases from V and 1 base from J, with 16 bases in between. CDR3 loop: CASREVVIPSYEQYF. In nucleotides, the CDR3 is TGTGCCAGCAGGGAGGTGGTGATCCCTTCCTACGAGCAGTACTTC.

The rearrangement uses TRBV18 and TRBJ2-2; 7 bases align to TRBD2. The CDR3 totals 14 residues. Germline loops: CDR1 KGHSH, CDR2 LQKENI. J was trimmed by 1 base and V by 6 bases; bases with no gene match: 2. CDR3 loop: CASSTSRNTGELFF. In nucleotides, the CDR3 is TGTGCCAGCTCGACTAGCAGGAACACCGGGGAGCTGTTTTTT.

The rearrangement links TRBV19 to TRBJ1-1; no clear D gene. This CDR3 is built from 13 residues. Germline lookup yields CDR1 LNHDA and CDR2 SQIVND (reference sequence). V was trimmed by 3 bases and J by 3 bases, leaving 8 bases between them. The CDR3 nucleotides read TGTGCCAGTAGTATGAGTTGGGACACTGAAGCTTTCTTT. Residues: CASSMSWDTEAFF.

This chain joins TRBV7-2 and TRBJ2-1; 8 bases are a match to TRBD2. The CDR3 totals 14 residues. Germline CDR1 SGHTA, CDR2 FQGNSA. The junction had 4 bases not matched to a gene; V was cut back by 3 bases and J by 6 bases. The CDR3 here is CASSFSGGPNEQFF. In DNA form, the CDR3 reads TGTGCCAGCAGCTTTTCGGGAGGGCCCAATGAGCAGTTCTTC.

This chain connects TRBV27 to TRBJ2-7; tentatively, D is TRBD1 (6 bases). The ends were cut back, 6 bases at V and 5 bases at J, with 11 bases in the middle. The CDR3 extends over 12 amino acids. Germline CDR1 is MNHEY and CDR2 is SMNVEV (reference sequence). CDR3 loop: CASRYRVHEQYF. CDR3 nucleotide sequence: TGTGCCAGCAGATACAGGGTCCACGAGCAGTACTTC.